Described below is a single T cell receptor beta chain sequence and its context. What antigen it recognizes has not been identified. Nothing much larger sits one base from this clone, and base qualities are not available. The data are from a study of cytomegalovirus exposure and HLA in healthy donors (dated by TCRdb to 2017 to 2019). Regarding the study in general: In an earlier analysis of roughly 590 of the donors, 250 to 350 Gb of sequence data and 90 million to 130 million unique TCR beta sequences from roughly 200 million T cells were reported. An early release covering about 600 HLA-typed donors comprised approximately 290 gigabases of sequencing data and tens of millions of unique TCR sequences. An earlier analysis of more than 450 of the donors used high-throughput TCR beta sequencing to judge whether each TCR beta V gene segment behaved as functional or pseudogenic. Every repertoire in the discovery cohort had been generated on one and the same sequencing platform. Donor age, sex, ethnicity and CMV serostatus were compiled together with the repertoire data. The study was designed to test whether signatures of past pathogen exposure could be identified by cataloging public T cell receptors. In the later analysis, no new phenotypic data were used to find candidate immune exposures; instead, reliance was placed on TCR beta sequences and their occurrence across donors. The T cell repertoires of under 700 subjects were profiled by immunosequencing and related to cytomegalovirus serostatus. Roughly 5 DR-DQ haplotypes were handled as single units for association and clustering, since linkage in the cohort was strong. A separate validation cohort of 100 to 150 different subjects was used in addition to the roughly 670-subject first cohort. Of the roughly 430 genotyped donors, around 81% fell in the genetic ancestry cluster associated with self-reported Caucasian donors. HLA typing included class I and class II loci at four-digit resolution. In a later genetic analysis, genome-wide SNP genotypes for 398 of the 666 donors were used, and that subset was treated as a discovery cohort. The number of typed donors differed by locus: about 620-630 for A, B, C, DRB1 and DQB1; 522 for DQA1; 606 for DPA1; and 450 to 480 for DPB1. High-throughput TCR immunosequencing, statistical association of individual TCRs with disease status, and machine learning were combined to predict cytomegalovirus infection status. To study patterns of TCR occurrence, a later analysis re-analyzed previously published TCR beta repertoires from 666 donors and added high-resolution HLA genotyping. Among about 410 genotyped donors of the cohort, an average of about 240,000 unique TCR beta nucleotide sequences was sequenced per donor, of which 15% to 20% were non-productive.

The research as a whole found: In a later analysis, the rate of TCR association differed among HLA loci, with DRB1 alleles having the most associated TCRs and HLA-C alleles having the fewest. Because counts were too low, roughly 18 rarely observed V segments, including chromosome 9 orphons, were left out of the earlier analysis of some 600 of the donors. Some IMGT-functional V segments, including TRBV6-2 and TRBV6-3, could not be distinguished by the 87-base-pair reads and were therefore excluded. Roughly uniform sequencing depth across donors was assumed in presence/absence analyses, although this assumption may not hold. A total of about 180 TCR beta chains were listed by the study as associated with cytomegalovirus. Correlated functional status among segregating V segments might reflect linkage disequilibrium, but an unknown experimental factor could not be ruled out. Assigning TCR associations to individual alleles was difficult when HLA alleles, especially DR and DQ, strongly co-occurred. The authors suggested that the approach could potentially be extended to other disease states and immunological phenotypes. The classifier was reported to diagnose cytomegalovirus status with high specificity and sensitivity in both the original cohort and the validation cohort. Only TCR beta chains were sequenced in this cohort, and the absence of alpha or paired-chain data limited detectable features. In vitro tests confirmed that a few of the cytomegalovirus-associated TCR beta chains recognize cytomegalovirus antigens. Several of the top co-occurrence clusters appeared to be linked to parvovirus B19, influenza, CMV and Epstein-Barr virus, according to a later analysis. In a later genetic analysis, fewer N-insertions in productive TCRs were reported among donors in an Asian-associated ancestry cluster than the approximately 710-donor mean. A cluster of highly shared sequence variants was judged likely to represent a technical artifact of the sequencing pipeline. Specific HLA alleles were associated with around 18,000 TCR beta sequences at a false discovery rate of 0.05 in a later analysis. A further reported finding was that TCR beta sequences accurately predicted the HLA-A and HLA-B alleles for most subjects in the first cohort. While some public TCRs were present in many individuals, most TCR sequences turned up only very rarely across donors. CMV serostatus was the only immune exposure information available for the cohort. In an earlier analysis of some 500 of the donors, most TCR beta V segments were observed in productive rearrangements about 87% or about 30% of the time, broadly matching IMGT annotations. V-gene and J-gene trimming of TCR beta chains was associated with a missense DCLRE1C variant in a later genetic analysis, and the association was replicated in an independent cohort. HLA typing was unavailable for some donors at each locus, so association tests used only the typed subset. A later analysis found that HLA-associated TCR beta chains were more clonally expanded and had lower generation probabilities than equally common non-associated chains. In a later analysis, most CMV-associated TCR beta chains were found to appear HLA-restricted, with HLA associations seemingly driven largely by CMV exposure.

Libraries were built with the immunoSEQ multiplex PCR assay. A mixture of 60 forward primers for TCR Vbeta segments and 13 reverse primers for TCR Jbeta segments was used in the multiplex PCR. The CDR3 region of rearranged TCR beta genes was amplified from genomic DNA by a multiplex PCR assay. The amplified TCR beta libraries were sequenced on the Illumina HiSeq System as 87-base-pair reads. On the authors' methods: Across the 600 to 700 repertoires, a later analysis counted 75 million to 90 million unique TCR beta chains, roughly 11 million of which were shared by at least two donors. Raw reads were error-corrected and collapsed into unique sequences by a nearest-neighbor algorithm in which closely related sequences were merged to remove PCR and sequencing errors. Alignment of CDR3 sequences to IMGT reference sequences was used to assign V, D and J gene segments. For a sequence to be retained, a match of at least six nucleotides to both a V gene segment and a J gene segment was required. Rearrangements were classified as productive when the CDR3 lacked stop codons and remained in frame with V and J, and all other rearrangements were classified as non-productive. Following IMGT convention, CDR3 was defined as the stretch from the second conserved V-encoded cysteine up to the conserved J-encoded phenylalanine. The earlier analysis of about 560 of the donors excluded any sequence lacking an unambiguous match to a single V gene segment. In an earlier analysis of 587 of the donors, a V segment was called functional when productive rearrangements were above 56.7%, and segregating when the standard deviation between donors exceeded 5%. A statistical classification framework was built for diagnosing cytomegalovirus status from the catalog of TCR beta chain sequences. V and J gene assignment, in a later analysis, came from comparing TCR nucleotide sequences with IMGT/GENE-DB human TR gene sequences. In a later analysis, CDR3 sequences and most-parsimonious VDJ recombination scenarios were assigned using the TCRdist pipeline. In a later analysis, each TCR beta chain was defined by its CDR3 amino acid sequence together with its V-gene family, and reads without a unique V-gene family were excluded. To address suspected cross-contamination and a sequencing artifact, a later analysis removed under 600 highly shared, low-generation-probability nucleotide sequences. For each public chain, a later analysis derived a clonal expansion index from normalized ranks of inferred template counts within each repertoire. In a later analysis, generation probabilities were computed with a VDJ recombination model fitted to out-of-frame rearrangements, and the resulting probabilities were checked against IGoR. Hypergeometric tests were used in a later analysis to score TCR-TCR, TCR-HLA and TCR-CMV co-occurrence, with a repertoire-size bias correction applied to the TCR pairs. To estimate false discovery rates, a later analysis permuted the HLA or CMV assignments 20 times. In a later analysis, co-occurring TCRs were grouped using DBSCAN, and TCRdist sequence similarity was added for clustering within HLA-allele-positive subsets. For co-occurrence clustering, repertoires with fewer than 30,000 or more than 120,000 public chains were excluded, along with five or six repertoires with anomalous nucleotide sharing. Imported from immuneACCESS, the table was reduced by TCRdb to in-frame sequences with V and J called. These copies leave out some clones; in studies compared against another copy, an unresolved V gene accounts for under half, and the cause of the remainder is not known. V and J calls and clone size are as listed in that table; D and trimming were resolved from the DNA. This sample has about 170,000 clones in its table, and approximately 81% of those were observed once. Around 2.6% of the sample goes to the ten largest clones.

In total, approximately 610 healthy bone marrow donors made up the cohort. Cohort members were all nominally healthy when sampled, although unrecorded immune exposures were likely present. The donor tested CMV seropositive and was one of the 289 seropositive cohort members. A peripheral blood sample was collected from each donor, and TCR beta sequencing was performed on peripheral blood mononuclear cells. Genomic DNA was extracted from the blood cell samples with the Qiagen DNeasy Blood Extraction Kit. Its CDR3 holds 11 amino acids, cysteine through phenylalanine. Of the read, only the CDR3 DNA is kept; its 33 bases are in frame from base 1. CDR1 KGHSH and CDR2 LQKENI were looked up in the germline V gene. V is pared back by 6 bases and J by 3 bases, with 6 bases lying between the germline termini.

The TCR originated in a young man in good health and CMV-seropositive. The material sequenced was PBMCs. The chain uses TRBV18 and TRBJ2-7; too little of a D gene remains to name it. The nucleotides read TGTGCCAGCTCCCAGGACTACGAGCAGTACTTC. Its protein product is CASSQDYEQYF.